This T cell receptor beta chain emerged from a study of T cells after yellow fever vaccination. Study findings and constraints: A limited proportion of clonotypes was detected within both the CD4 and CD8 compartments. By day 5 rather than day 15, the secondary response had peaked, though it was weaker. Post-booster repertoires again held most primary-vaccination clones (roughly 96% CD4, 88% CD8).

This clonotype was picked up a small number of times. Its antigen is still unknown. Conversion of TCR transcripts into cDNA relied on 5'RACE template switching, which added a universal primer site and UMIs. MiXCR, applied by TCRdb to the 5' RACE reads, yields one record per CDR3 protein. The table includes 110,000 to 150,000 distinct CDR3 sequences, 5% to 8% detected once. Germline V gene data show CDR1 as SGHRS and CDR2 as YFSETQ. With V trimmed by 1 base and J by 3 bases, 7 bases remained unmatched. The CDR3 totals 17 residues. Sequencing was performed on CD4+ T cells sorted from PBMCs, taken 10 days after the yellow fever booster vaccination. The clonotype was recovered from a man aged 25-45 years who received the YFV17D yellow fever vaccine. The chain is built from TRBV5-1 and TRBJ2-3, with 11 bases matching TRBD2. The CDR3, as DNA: TGCGCCAGCAGCTTGCCTCAGACTAGCGGGAATACAGATACGCAGTATTTT. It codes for CASSLPQTSGNTDTQYF.